The entry that follows covers one T cell receptor (beta chain) sequence. No antigen is known for it. V dropped 1 base and J dropped 0 bases, with 4 bases sitting between them. Germline-derived CDR1 and CDR2 are SGHTA and FQGNSA. CDR3 length: 14 residues. This entry is derived from a study of OX40 agonist ivuxolimab in advanced cancers. Overall study context: An agonistic anti-OX40 (CD134) antibody, ivuxolimab, was used to treat the patients. Ivuxolimab was delivered to patients intravenously every 2 weeks at doses spanning 0.01 to 10 mg/kg.

Clones were read by immunoSEQ multiplex PCR, and TCRdb kept only the in-frame ones, dropping some. The data hold some 98,000 clones, with 93% observed a single time. Sampling of blood occurred at baseline, cycle 4 day 1, and cycle 7 day 1. Whole-study results and caveats: Partly responding patients at 0.1-3.0 mg/kg showed some of the smallest clonal expansion.

This receptor was taken from an adult with an advanced solid tumor such as melanoma, head and neck, liver or kidney cancer. The rearrangement links TRBV7-2 to TRBJ1-3; D gene ambiguous. The source material was CD4+ or CD8+ T cells sorted from blood, sampled in a trial of the OX40 agonist ivuxolimab. CDR3 region: CASSLVGSGNTIYF. The CDR3 bases are TGTGCCAGCAGCTTAGTTGGCTCTGGAAACACCATATATTTT.